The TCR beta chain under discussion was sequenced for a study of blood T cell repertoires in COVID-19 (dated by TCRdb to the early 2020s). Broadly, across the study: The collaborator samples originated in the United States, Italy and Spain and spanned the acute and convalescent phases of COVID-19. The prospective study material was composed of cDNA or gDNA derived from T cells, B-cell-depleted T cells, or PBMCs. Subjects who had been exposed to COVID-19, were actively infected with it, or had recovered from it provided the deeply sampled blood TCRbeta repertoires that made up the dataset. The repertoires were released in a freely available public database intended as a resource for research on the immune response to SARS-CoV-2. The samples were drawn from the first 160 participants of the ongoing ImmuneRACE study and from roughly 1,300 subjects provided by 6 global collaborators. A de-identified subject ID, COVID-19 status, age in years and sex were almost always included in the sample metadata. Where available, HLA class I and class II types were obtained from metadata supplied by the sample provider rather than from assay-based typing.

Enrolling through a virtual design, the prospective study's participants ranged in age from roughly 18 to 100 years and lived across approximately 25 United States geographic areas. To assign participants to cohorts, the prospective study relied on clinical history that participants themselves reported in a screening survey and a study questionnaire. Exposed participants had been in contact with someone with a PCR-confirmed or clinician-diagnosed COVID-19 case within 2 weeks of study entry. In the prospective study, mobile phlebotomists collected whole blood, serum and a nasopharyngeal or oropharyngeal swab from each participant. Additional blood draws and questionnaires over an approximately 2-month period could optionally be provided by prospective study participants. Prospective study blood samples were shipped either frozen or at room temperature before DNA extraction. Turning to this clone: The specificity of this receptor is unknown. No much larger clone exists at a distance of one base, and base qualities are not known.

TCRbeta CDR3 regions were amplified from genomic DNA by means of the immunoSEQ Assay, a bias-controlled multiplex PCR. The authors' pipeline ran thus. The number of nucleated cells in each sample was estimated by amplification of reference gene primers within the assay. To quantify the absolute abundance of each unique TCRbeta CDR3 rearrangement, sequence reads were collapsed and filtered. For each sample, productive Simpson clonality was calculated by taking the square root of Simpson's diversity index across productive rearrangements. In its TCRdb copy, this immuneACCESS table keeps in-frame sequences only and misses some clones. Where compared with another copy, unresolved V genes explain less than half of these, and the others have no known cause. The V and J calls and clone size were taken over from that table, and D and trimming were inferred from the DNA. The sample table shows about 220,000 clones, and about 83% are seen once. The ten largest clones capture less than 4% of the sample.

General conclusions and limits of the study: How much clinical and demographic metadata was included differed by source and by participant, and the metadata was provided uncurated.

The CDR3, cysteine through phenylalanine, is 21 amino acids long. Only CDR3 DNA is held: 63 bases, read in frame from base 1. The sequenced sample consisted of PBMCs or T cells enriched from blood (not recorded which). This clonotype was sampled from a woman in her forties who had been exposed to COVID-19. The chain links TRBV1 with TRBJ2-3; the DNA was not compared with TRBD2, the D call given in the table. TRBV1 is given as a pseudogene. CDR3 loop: CTSSKRCAGTSVRSCTDTQYF. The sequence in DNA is TGCACCAGCAGCAAAAGATGCGCCGGGACTAGCGTCCGGTCATGTACAGATACGCAGTATTTT.